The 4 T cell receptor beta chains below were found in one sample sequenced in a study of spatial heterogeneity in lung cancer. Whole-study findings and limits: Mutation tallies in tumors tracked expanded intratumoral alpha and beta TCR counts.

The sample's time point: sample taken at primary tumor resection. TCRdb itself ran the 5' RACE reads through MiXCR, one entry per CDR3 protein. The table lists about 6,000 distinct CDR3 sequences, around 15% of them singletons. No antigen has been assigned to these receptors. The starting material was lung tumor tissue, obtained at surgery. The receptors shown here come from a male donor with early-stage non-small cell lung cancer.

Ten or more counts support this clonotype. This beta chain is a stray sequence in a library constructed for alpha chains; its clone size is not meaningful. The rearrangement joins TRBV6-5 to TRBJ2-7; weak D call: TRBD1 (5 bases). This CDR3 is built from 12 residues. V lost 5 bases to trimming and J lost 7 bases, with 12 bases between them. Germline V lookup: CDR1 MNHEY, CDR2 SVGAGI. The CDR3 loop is CASSREAGEQYF. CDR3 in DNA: TGTGCCAGCAGTCGTGAGGCAGGGGAGCAGTACTTC.

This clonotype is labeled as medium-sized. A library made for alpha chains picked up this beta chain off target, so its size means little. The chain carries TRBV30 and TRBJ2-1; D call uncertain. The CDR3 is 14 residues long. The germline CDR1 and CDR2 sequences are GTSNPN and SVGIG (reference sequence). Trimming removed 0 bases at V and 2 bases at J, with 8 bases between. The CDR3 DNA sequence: TGTGCCTGGAGTGTAGGACCACCCTACAATGAGCAGTTCTTC. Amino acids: CAWSVGPPYNEQFF.

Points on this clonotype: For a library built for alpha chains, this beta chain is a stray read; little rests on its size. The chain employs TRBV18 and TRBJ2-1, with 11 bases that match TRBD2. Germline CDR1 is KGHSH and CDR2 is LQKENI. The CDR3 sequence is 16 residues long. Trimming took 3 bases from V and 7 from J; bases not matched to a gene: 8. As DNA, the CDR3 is TGTGCCAGCTCACCCGATAGCGGGAGGGCAGTGAATGAGCAGTTCTTC. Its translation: CASSPDSGRAVNEQFF. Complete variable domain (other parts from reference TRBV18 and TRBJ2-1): NAGVMQNPRHLVRRRGQEARLRCSPMKGHSHVYWYRQLPEEGLKFMVYLQKENIIDESGMPKERFSAEFPKEGPSILRIQQVVRGDSAAYFCASSPDSGRAVNEQFFGPGTRLTVL.

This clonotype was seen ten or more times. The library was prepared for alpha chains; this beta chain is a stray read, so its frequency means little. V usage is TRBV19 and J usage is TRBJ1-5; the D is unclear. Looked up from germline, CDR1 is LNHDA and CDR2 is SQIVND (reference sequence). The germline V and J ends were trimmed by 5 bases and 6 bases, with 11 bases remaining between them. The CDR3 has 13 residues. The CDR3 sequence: CASSPGVRQPQHF. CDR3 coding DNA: TGTGCCAGTAGTCCCGGGGTCCGTCAGCCCCAGCATTTT.